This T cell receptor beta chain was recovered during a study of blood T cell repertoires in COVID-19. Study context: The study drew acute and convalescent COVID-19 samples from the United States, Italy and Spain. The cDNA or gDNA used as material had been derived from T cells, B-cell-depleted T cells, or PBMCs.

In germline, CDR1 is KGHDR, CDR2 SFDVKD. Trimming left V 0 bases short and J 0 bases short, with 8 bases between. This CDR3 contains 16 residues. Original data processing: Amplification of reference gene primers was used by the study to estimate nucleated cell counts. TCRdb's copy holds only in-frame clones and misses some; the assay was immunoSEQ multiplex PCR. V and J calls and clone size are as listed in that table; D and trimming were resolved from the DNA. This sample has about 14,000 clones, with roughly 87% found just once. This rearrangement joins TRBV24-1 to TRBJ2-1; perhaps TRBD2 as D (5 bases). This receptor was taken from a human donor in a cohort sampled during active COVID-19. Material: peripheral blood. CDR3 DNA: TGTGCCACCAGTGATTTGGTAGGGAGCTCCTACAATGAGCAGTTCTTC. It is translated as CATSDLVGSSYNEQFF.